These 30 T cell receptor beta chains were sequenced from one sample in a study of T-cell memory formation after mild COVID-19. TCRdb ran MiXCR on the 5' RACE reads and lists one entry per CDR3 protein. The sample holds fewer than 400,000 distinct CDR3 sequences; 15% to 20% are singletons and the top ten take 20% to 25%. Sequences were obtained from PBMCs or a T cell subset sorted from them (not recorded which). Every receptor here comes from a man younger than 35 who had mild COVID-19 (a few samples of this study predate the infection). Cell type and time point are not known.

This clonotype was seen more than once but under ten times. This chain uses TRBV12-3 or TRBV12-4 with TRBJ2-4; D gene ambiguous. The CDR3 contains 15 residues. V gave up 4 bases and J gave up 0 bases, with 10 bases separating them. In DNA, the CDR3 is TGTGCCAGCAGTTGGACCGGTCTAGCCAAAAACATTCAGTACTTC. It translates to CASSWTGLAKNIQYF.

This clonotype was counted only a few times. The J gene is TRBJ2-1, the V gene TRBV15; D gene ambiguous. Germline CDR1 and CDR2: LNHNV and YYDKDF (reference sequence). The germline V and J ends were trimmed by 7 bases and 1 base, with 11 bases remaining between them. CDR3 length: 14 amino acids. The CDR3 spells CATTGGPSYNEQFF. CDR3 in DNA: TGTGCCACCACCGGCGGTCCGTCCTACAATGAGCAGTTCTTC. Looking up the rest from reference TRBV15 and TRBJ2-1 gives the full variable domain: DAMVIQNPRYQVTQFGKPVTLSCSQTLNHNVMYWYQQKSSQAPKLLFHYYDKDFNNEADTPDNFQSRRPNTSFCFLDIRSPGLGDTAMYLCATTGGPSYNEQFFGPGTRLTVL.

This clonotype has only a few counts. The chain recombines TRBV15 with TRBJ2-1; possible D gene TRBD1, 5 bases. The CDR3 runs 16 residues. CDR1 and CDR2 from the germline V gene are LNHNV and YYDKDF (reference sequence). V was trimmed by 0 bases and J by 2 bases, leaving 11 bases between them. CDR3 bases: TGTGCCACCAGCAGAGAGGGGCAGCCGCCCTACAATGAGCAGTTCTTC. Protein: CATSREGQPPYNEQFF.

The rearrangement links TRBV6-2 or TRBV6-3 to TRBJ2-3, with D perhaps assigned TRBD1 or TRBD2 (5 bases each). CDR3 length: 16 amino acids. V was pared by 2 bases and J by 4 bases, with 16 bases between. Germline V gene sequence: CDR1 MNHEY, CDR2 SVGEGT. CDR3 in amino acids: CASSYRGRKGSDTQYF. The CDR3 DNA follows: TGTGCCAGCAGTTACCGGGGACGCAAAGGGTCAGATACGCAGTATTTT.

This clonotype showed up just a few times. V usage is TRBV20-1 and J usage is TRBJ1-5; D ambiguous. Trimming shortened V by 5 bases and J by 6 bases, and 14 bases separated the two germline ends. Germline V gene data show CDR1 as DFQATT and CDR2 as SNEGSKA (reference sequence). The CDR3 runs to 13 residues. CDR3 sequence reads: CSAQRANTQPQHF. The CDR3 DNA is TGCAGTGCTCAGAGGGCGAATACTCAGCCCCAGCATTTT.

This sequence joins TRBV19 and TRBJ2-7; 8 positions agree with TRBD1. The CDR3 length is 14 residues. J gave up 2 bases and V 6 bases, and 6 bases lay outside the gene matches. Germline V gene sequence: CDR1 LNHDA, CDR2 SQIVND (reference sequence). The CDR3 sequence is CASRGTGHTYEQYF. The CDR3 coding sequence is TGTGCCAGTAGGGGGACAGGACATACCTACGAGCAGTACTTC.

This clonotype was picked up a small number of times. The chain uses TRBV7-2 and TRBJ2-7; the D gene could be TRBD1 or TRBD2 (7 bases each). The CDR3 extends over 12 amino acids. CDR1 is SGHTA and CDR2 is FQGNSA in the germline V gene. The V end was cut by 8 bases, the J end by 6 bases, with 14 bases between. CDR3 coding DNA: TGTGCCAGCGCCAGGGGGGGCTCCGAGCAGTACGTC. It is translated as CASARGGSEQYV.

This clonotype has ten or more counts. The chain employs TRBV5-5 and TRBJ1-5; the D is unclear. V was cut by 4 bases and J by 0 bases, with 14 bases left in between. Germline V CDR1 and CDR2: SGHKS, YYEKEE (reference sequence). The CDR3 sequence is 16 residues long. The CDR3 loop is CASSLEDQVSNQPQHF. DNA for the CDR3: TGTGCCAGCAGCCTTGAGGATCAGGTTAGCAATCAGCCCCAGCATTTT.

The gene calls are TRBV28 and TRBJ1-6; D gene ambiguous. V lost 8 bases and J 17 bases, leaving 13 bases between the germline ends. CDR3 length: 10 residues. In germline, CDR1 is MDHEN, CDR2 SYDVKM. CDR3 residues: CASGSRGFHF. In DNA form, the CDR3 reads TGTGCCAGCGGGAGTCGGGGTTTCCACTTT.

The chain employs TRBV23-1 and TRBJ2-7, with D hard to call. TRBV23-1 is sorted into the ORF group, with uncertain function. The CDR3 totals 14 residues. V lost 0 bases and J 6 bases, leaving 12 bases between the germline ends. The CDR3 loop reads CASSQSGRFCEQYV. In nucleotides, the CDR3 is TGCGCCAGCAGTCAATCGGGCAGGTTTTGCGAGCAGTACGTC.

V and J are TRBV21-1 and TRBJ2-7; TRBD1, the table's D call, lacks a check against the DNA. TRBV21-1 is a pseudogene segment. The CDR3 length is 14 residues. Written as DNA, the CDR3 is TGTGCCAGCAGCAAAGATAGGGACACCTACGAGCAGTACTTC. Protein: CASSKDRDTYEQYF.

The chain has TRBV5-1 and TRBJ2-5, with 7 positions matching TRBD1. The CDR3 spans 15 residues. Trimming removed 2 bases from V and 5 bases from J; junction bases left unmatched: 9. The germline gives CDR1 SGHRS, CDR2 YFSETQ. The CDR3 DNA sequence: TGCGCCAGCAGCTTACGACAGGGCGCAGGGGAGACCCAGTACTTC. It is translated as CASSLRQGAGETQYF. The full variable domain, its missing parts supplied by reference TRBV5-1 and TRBJ2-5, is KAGVTQTPRYLIKTRGQQVTLSCSPISGHRSVSWYQQTPGQGLQFLFEYFSETQRNKGNFPGRFSGRQFSNSRSEMNVSTLELGDSALYLCASSLRQGAGETQYFGPGTRLLVL.

This clonotype was detected only a few times. This sequence joins TRBV2 and TRBJ1-1; the D is unclear. Looked up from germline, CDR1 is SNHLY and CDR2 is FYNNEI. V shed 4 bases and J shed 5 bases, with 14 bases lying between them. There are 14 residues in the CDR3. The CDR3 DNA reads as TGTGCCAGCAGTGGTTGGAGGTCGGTAACTGAAGCTTTCTTT. It encodes CASSGWRSVTEAFF.

In its sample, this clonotype was seen once. The chain recombines TRBV27 with TRBJ1-1; possible D gene TRBD1, 5 bases. The germline V gene has CDR1 MNHEY and CDR2 SMNVEV (reference sequence). Trimming took 2 bases from V and 0 from J, leaving 13 bases between them. CDR3 size: 16 residues. The CDR3 DNA sequence: TGTGCCAGCAGTTTAATCCGCGGGACGGTGAACACTGAAGCTTTCTTT. Translated: CASSLIRGTVNTEAFF.

This clonotype was recorded a few times. J is TRBJ2-4 and V is TRBV4-3; weak D call: TRBD1 (6 bases). CDR1 and CDR2 from the germline V gene are LGHNA and YSLEER. There are 17 residues in the CDR3. The V end was cut by 2 bases, the J end by 2 bases, with 16 bases between. CDR3 residues: CASSQSAGVRPKNIQYF. In DNA form, the CDR3 reads TGCGCCAGCAGCCAATCCGCAGGGGTCCGTCCCAAAAACATTCAGTACTTC.

The sample holds many counts of this clonotype. Here the CDR3 reads CASSVGAGTEAFF. The DNA of the CDR3 is TGTGCCAGCAGTGTGGGGGCGGGCACTGAAGCTTTCTTT. This sequence joins TRBV2 and TRBJ1-1; tentative D call: TRBD1 (6 bases). V lost 4 bases, J lost 4 bases, and 10 bases lay in between. This CDR3 has 13 amino acids. From germline, CDR1 is SNHLY and CDR2 FYNNEI.

This clonotype occurred a few times. The rearrangement uses TRBV7-8 and TRBJ2-3; TRBD2 matches at 10 bases. This CDR3 is 16 amino acids long. Germline loops: CDR1 SGHVS, CDR2 FQNEAQ. The ends lost 8 bases at V and 5 bases at J; junction bases unmatched: 13. Here the CDR3 reads CASVRSRAGGKDTQYF. CDR3 DNA sequence: TGTGCCAGCGTTCGTAGCCGAGCGGGGGGGAAAGATACGCAGTATTTT.

CDR3 bases: TGTGCCAGCAGTCGGACAGGGAACGAGCAGTACGTC. This codes for CASSRTGNEQYV. The chain joins TRBV28 to TRBJ2-7, with 8 bases identical to TRBD1. The CDR3 sequence is 12 residues long. Trimming took 5 bases from V and 5 from J; bases not matched to a gene: 2. Germline V lookup: CDR1 MDHEN, CDR2 SYDVKM.

Many counts were recorded for this clonotype. The rearrangement joins TRBV7-2 to TRBJ2-3; D gene unclear. V was clipped by 5 bases and J by 1 base, with 4 bases between them. Germline V gene sequence: CDR1 SGHTA, CDR2 FQGNSA. The CDR3 extends over 12 amino acids. For the CDR3, the DNA is TGTGCCAGCAGCCCCCGCACAGATACGCAGTATTTT. This sequence encodes CASSPRTDTQYF.

At least ten counts were recorded for this clonotype. This chain connects TRBV6-6 to TRBJ2-7; no reliable D call. Germline CDR1 reads MNHNY; CDR2 reads SVGAGI (reference sequence). V was shortened by 0 bases and J by 3 bases, with 9 bases between the two germline ends. The CDR3 runs to 14 residues. CDR3 region: CASSYSAKYYEQYF. Here the CDR3 DNA reads TGTGCCAGCAGTTACTCCGCTAAATACTACGAGCAGTACTTC.

V usage is TRBV4-1 and J usage is TRBJ1-5; D is possibly TRBD1 (5 bases). CDR3 length: 16 residues. Trimming left V 4 bases short and J 2 bases short, with 15 bases between. CDR1 MGHRA and CDR2 YSYEKL come from the germline V gene. CDR3 in amino acids: CASSLRAGFGNQPQHF. The CDR3 DNA follows: TGCGCCAGCAGCCTTAGGGCAGGGTTTGGCAATCAGCCCCAGCATTTT.

The rearrangement joins TRBV12-3 or TRBV12-4 to TRBJ1-3; D is undetermined. This CDR3 is built from 15 residues. The V end lost 0 bases, the J end lost 4 bases, and 10 bases lay between the germline ends. In DNA form, the CDR3 reads TGTGCCAGCAGTTTAGCCGGGCTCGAAGGAAACACCATATATTTT. Translation gives CASSLAGLEGNTIYF.

The J gene is TRBJ2-3, the V gene TRBV7-8; D is unresolved. The CDR3 has 16 amino acids. In germline, CDR1 is SGHVS, CDR2 FQNEAQ. Trimming removed 1 base from V and 1 base from J, with 12 bases in between. CDR3 DNA: TGTGCCAGCAGCTTAGTTCCCCGAACCCGCACAGATACGCAGTATTTT. Protein sequence: CASSLVPRTRTDTQYF.

This clonotype was observed a few times. This chain links TRBV10-3 with TRBJ2-3; 12 bases match TRBD2. Unmatched junction bases numbered 7, after V lost 10 bases and J lost 2 bases. The CDR3 runs 15 residues. Germline V gene sequence: CDR1 ENHRY, CDR2 SYGVKD. The CDR3 loop reads CATARLAGDTDTQYF. The CDR3 region has the DNA TGTGCCACCGCTCGACTAGCGGGGGACACAGATACGCAGTATTTT.

The rearrangement joins TRBV5-1 to TRBJ1-1; tentative D call: TRBD1 (5 bases). V was pared by 4 bases and J by 1 base, with 11 bases between. The CDR3 runs to 14 residues. The germline V gene encodes CDR1 SGHRS and CDR2 YFSETQ. Written as DNA, the CDR3 is TGCGCCAGCAGCCCCGTAGGGGAGAACACTGAAGCTTTCTTT. This translates into CASSPVGENTEAFF.

This clonotype occurred many times. This chain joins TRBV7-2 and TRBJ2-3; the D is unclear. Per germline, CDR1 SGHTA and CDR2 FQGNSA. V was cut by 5 bases and J by 6 bases, with 9 bases left in between. The CDR3 totals 12 residues. CDR3 sequence (DNA): TGTGCCAGCAGCCCCCATCGGGATACGCAGTATTTT. This encodes CASSPHRDTQYF.

The J gene is TRBJ1-5, the V gene TRBV4-3; TRBD1 might be the D (5 bases). Germline CDR1 and CDR2: LGHNA and YSLEER. The CDR3 loop spans 14 amino acids. Between the trimmed V and J ends, which lost 4 bases and 7 bases, there was a span of 14 bases. The CDR3 DNA sequence: TGCGCCAGCAGCCCCCTCAGGGTCGAGCAGCCCCAGCATTTT. This translates into CASSPLRVEQPQHF.

This clonotype was counted a few times. V is TRBV5-1 and J is TRBJ1-5; possibly TRBD1 for D (6 bases). Deletions cut 1 base from V and 3 bases from J, with 11 bases between. Germline CDR1 is SGHRS and CDR2 is YFSETQ. The CDR3 sequence is 15 residues long. Written as DNA, the CDR3 is TGCGCCAGCAGCTTGAGTTGGGGGGCCAATCAGCCCCAGCATTTT. Residues: CASSLSWGANQPQHF.

This clonotype was found many times. The gene calls are TRBV10-3 and TRBJ2-1; possibly TRBD1 for D (5 bases). V was cut by 0 bases and J by 7 bases, with 10 bases left in between. The CDR3 extends over 14 amino acids. Per germline, CDR1 ENHRY and CDR2 SYGVKD. The chain's CDR3 is CAISESYRLNEQFF. CDR3 coding DNA: TGTGCCATCAGTGAGTCTTACAGGTTAAATGAGCAGTTCTTC.

This clonotype has a count of ten or more. This chain uses TRBV6-6 with TRBJ2-2; D is unresolved. Germline CDR1 MNHNY, CDR2 SVGAGI (reference sequence). The CDR3 extends over 12 amino acids. Trimming left V 5 bases short and J 8 bases short, with 9 bases between. For the CDR3, the DNA is TGTGCCAGCAGTGTTAACCCGGGGGAGCTGTTTTTT. This translates into CASSVNPGELFF.